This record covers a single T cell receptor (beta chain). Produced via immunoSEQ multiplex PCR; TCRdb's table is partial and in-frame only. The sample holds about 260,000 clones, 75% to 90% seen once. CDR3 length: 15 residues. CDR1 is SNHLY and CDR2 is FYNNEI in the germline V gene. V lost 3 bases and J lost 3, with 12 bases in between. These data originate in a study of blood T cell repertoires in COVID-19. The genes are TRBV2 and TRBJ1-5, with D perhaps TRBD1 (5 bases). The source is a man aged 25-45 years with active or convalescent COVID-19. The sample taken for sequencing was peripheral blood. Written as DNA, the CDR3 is TGTGCCAGCAGTGATACGGGGGAAAACAATCAGCCCCAGCATTTT. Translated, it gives CASSDTGENNQPQHF.